This T cell receptor (beta chain) comes out of a study of T cell repertoires in cytomegalovirus infection. Study overall: CMV infection and matching HLA type were both indicated by public TCR beta signatures. General study findings and limits: CMV carriers with the relevant HLA were identified by cumulative public TCR beta family frequency. The study found HLA-C-restricted CMV-specific TCR beta clonotypes dominating the ex vivo response.

TCRdb itself ran the reads through MiXCR, one entry per CDR3 protein. The table lists about 220,000 distinct CDR3 sequences, about 40% of them singletons, with 55% to 60% in the top ten. A word on this clonotype: The antigen is not known.

CDR1 and CDR2 from the germline V gene are ENHRY and SYGVKD. This CDR3 has 14 amino acids. The V and J ends lost 4 bases and 2 bases respectively, with 11 bases between them. The sample was CD8+ T cells from cultured PBMCs, taken from culture after CMV antigen stimulation. The sequence derives from a human donor in good health (CMV status not recorded). Some clones in this sample may be carry-over from other donors' samples. The chain links TRBV10-3 to TRBJ2-5; unclear D gene. As DNA, the CDR3 is TGTGCCATCAGTGTGTCTTTACAACAAGAGACCCAGTACTTC. Amino acids: CAISVSLQQETQYF.